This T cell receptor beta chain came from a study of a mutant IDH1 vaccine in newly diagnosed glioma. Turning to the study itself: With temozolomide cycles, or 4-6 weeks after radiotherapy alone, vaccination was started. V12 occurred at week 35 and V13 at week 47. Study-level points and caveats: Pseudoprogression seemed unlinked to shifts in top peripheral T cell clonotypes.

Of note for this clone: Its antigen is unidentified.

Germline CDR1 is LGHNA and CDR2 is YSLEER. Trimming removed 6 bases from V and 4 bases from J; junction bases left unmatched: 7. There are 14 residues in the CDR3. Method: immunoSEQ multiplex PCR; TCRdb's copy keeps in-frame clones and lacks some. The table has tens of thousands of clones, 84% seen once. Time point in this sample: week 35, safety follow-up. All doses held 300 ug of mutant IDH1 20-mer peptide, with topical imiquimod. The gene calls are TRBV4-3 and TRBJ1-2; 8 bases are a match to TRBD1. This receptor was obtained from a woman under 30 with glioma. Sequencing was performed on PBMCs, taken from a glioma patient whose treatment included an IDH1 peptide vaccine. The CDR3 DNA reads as TGCGCCAGCAGGCACACAGGGGGAACCTATGGCTACACCTTC. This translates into CASRHTGGTYGYTF.